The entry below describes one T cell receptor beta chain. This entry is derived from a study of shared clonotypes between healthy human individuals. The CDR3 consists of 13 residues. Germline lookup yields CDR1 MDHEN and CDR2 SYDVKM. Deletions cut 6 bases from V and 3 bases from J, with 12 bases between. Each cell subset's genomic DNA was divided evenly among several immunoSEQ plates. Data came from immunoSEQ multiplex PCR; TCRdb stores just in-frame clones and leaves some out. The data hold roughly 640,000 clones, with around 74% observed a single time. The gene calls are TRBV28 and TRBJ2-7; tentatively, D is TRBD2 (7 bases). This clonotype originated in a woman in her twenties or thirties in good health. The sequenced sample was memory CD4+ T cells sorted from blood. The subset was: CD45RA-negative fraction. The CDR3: CASRRGGVYEQYF. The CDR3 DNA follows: TGTGCCAGCAGGAGGGGGGGAGTCTACGAGCAGTACTTC.